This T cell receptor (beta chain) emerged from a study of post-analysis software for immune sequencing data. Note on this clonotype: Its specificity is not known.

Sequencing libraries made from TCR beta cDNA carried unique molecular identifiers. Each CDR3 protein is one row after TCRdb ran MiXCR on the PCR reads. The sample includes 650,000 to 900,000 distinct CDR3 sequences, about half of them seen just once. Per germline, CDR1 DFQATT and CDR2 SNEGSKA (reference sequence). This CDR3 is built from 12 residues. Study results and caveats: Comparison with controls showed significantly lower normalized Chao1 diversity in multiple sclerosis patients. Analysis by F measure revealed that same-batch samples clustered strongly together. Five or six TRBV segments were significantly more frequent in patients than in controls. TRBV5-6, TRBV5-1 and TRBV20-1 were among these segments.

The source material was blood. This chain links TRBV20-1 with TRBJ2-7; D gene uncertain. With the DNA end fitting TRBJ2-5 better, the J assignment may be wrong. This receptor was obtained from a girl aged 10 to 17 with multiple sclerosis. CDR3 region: CSAPDLAETQYF. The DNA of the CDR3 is TGCAGTGCCCCGGACCTCGCCGAGACCCAGTACTTC.